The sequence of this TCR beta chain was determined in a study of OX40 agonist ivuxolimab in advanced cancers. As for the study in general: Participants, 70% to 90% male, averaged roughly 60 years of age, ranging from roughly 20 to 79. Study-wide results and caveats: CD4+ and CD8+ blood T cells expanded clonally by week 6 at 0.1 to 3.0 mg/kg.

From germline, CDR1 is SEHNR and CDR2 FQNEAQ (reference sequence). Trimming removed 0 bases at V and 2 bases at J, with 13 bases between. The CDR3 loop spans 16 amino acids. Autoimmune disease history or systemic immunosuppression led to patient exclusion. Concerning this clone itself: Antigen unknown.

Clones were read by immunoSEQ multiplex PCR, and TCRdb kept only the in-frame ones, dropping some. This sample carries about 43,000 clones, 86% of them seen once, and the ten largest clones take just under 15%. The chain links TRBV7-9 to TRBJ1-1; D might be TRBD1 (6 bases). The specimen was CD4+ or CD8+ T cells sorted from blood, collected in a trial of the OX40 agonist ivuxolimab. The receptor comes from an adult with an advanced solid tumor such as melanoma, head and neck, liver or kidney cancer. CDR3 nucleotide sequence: TGTGCCAGCAGCTTAGCGGGTTGGACAGATAACACTGAAGCTTTCTTT. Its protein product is CASSLAGWTDNTEAFF. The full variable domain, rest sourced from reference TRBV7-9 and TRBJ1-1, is DTGVSQNPRHKITKRGQNVTFRCDPISEHNRLYWYRQTLGQGPEFLTYFQNEAQLEKSRLLSDRFSAERPKGSFSTLEIQRTEQGDSAMYLCASSLAGWTDNTEAFFGQGTRLTVV.